This TCR beta chain was captured in a study of blood T cell repertoires in COVID-19. Here immunoSEQ multiplex PCR was the method, and the copy in TCRdb shows in-frame clones only, minus some. The sample carries some 65,000 clones, about 90% recorded once. The germline V and J ends were trimmed by 0 bases and 0 bases, with 6 bases remaining between them. Germline V gene data show CDR1 as GTSNPN and CDR2 as SVGIG (reference sequence). The CDR3 spans 14 residues. Seattle patients were enrolled during active infection and followed longitudinally. The sequenced sample was peripheral blood. The V and J genes are TRBV30 and TRBJ1-3; D is uncertain. This clonotype originated in a man aged 40-55 years with COVID-19, enrolled during active disease. This CDR3 is CAWSVGVSGNTIYF. The DNA for the CDR3 is TGTGCCTGGAGTGTAGGAGTCTCTGGAAACACCATATATTTT.